Given below is one TCR beta chain in context. Its antigen is unknown. The sample belongs to a study of cytomegalovirus exposure and HLA in healthy donors. The primer mix had 60 Vbeta and 13 Jbeta primers. Repertoires were generated with immunoSEQ multiplex PCR, while TCRdb's copy carries only in-frame clones and drops some. The table has approximately 140,000 clones, around three quarters seen once. Study-wide findings and caveats: When analyzed later, the rates of TCR association showed variation by HLA locus, with DRB1 the most and HLA-C the fewest. Other equally common chains were less clonally expanded than HLA-associated TCR beta chains, a later analysis showed.

Source material: PBMCs. This TCR was recovered from a man in his forties or fifties in good health and CMV-seropositive.

The chain's CDR3 is CASSLWRDTQYF. The CDR3 coding sequence is TGTGCCAGCAGCTTATGGAGAGATACGCAGTATTTT. This chain uses TRBV5-4 with TRBJ2-3; D gene ambiguous. The CDR3 is 12 amino acids. V was cut by 2 bases and J by 5 bases, with 6 bases left in between. The germline V gene has CDR1 SGHNT and CDR2 YYREEE (reference sequence).